The sequence of this T cell receptor beta chain was determined in a study of blood T cell repertoires in COVID-19. Study context: COVID-19 samples from acute and convalescent phases originated in the United States, Italy and Spain.

Trimming left V 3 bases short and J 0 bases short, with 6 bases between. The germline V gene encodes CDR1 MDHEN and CDR2 SYDVKM. The CDR3 spans 13 residues. How the authors handled the data: Estimates of nucleated cell counts were drawn from the amplification of reference gene primers. Some clones are missing from TCRdb's copy, which holds only in-frame ones; the method was immunoSEQ multiplex PCR. That table gives V, J and clone size, and the DNA gave D and trimming. Of some 68,000 clones listed, approximately 89% were seen once; the top ten hold roughly 2.3%. This TCR came from a human donor in a cohort sampled during active COVID-19. This chain joins TRBV28 and TRBJ2-7; D is unresolved. The sequenced sample was peripheral blood. This CDR3 is CASSLSSSYEQYF. The CDR3 coding sequence is TGTGCCAGCAGTTTGTCGAGCTCCTACGAGCAGTACTTC.